This T cell receptor (beta chain) was sequenced in a study of Graves' ophthalmopathy and Graves' hyperthyroidism (dated by TCRdb to 2017 to 2018). Concerning the study at large: Stable hyperthyroidism was defined as no progression to ophthalmopathy within 18 months of follow-up. The study used TCR beta repertoire signatures to distinguish Graves' ophthalmopathy from Graves' hyperthyroidism and to predict progression to ophthalmopathy. In total, around 140 blood samples were TCR-sequenced: 43 ophthalmopathy, 75 hyperthyroidism and approximately 17 hyperthyroidism-to-ophthalmopathy patients. To explore V-J signatures that separate ophthalmopathy from hyperthyroidism, a discovery set of approximately 100 patients was enrolled, consisting of 40 to 45 with ophthalmopathy and some 56 with stable hyperthyroidism. An independent validation cohort comprised 18 hyperthyroidism patients and some 16 patients who later progressed from hyperthyroidism to ophthalmopathy. In a handful of hyperthyroidism patients, the T-cell repertoires found in thyroid tissue were compared with those found in blood. After sampling, hyperthyroidism patients received methimazole starting at 30 mg daily, and ophthalmopathy patients received high-dose intravenous methylprednisolone.

Patients with hyperthyroidism were aged 18 to 65 years, had been newly diagnosed, and had a disease duration of less than 2 months. Patients with other autoimmune diseases, uncontrolled infections, pregnancy or lactation were excluded from the study. Clinical symptoms, serum thyroxine, TRAb, thyroid ultrasound and orbital computed tomography formed the basis of the diagnosis. Total RNA was extracted using Trizol reagent, and RNA quality was checked on an Agilent 2100 Bioanalyzer. This clonotype was seen just once. What this receptor recognizes is not known. It has no much larger one-base neighbor in the sample; base qualities were not kept. A single read constitutes weak evidence. What the study reported, not specific to this receptor: In validation, the model predicted ophthalmopathy progression with 55% to 71% sensitivity and around 72% specificity; some 13 predicted patients were CT-confirmed with GO in a median of approximately 6.5 months. The 13-signature model separated ophthalmopathy from stable hyperthyroidism with roughly 88% sensitivity and 81% to 82% specificity in cross-validation, and 80%/75% in the test set. Most expanded thyroid clonotypes with a frequency above 0.001 also appeared in blood, which suggests that blood repertoires may reflect the immune response in the thyroid. No statistical method was used to set the sample size in advance, and the investigators knew which group each participant was assigned to.

For repertoire sequencing, TCR beta CDR3 regions were amplified from RNA transcripts. HTBI primers and the Qiagen OneStep RT-PCR kit were used in a first-round RT-PCR, which was followed by a second-round multiplex PCR, size selection and purification. Libraries were sequenced on an Illumina HiSeq2000 using paired-end 100 bp reads. On the authors' methods: SOAPnuke was used to process the reads, removing any read that contained adapters or uncalled bases, had a mean Phred below 15, or lacked an exact match to the constant primer or identifier. High-quality paired reads were merged with COPE v1.2.5. Unique nucleotide sequences were defined as clonotypes and aligned to IMGT TRB V, D and J references using MiTCR v1.1. The analysis was limited to V-J combinations with a frequency above 0.0001, which together covered roughly 99% of the repertoires. A TCR clonal expansion and chaos score per V-J combination was defined as the ratio of F50 clonal expansion to chaos observed in the TCRdist matrix. Features were reduced by Welch's t-statistics and random forest to about a dozen V-J combinations, which fed a naive Bayes classifier. The similarity between thyroid and blood repertoires was quantified using the Morisita-Horn index. TCRdb handled the public reads itself, with Q25 trimming in fastp and clone calling in MiXCR, and kept productive beta chains. Identical CDR3 protein sequences are pooled into one entry, listed with their most common genes and DNA. The V and J calls were not made by the authors but by TCRdb's processing. Counted in this sample were around 1,000,000 distinct CDR3 sequences; 35% to 45% of them appeared once. Together, the top ten hold roughly 11% of the sample.

Sequenced: peripheral blood or thyroid tissue (not recorded which). This TCR was sampled from an adult man with Graves' hyperthyroidism.

The nucleotide sequence reads TGTGCCAGCATGGTCGGGGGTGTTCAAGAGACCCAGTACTTC. This gives the protein CASMVGGVQETQYF. The sequence is built from TRBV2 and TRBJ2-5; matching of 6 bases hints at TRBD2 as the D gene. From its cysteine to its phenylalanine, the CDR3 spans 14 amino acids. CDR3 DNA only is kept here, 42 bases in frame from base 1. CDR1 and CDR2, per the germline V gene, are SNHLY and FYNNEI. V was cut back by 7 bases and J by 2 bases, leaving a gap of 14 bases between them.